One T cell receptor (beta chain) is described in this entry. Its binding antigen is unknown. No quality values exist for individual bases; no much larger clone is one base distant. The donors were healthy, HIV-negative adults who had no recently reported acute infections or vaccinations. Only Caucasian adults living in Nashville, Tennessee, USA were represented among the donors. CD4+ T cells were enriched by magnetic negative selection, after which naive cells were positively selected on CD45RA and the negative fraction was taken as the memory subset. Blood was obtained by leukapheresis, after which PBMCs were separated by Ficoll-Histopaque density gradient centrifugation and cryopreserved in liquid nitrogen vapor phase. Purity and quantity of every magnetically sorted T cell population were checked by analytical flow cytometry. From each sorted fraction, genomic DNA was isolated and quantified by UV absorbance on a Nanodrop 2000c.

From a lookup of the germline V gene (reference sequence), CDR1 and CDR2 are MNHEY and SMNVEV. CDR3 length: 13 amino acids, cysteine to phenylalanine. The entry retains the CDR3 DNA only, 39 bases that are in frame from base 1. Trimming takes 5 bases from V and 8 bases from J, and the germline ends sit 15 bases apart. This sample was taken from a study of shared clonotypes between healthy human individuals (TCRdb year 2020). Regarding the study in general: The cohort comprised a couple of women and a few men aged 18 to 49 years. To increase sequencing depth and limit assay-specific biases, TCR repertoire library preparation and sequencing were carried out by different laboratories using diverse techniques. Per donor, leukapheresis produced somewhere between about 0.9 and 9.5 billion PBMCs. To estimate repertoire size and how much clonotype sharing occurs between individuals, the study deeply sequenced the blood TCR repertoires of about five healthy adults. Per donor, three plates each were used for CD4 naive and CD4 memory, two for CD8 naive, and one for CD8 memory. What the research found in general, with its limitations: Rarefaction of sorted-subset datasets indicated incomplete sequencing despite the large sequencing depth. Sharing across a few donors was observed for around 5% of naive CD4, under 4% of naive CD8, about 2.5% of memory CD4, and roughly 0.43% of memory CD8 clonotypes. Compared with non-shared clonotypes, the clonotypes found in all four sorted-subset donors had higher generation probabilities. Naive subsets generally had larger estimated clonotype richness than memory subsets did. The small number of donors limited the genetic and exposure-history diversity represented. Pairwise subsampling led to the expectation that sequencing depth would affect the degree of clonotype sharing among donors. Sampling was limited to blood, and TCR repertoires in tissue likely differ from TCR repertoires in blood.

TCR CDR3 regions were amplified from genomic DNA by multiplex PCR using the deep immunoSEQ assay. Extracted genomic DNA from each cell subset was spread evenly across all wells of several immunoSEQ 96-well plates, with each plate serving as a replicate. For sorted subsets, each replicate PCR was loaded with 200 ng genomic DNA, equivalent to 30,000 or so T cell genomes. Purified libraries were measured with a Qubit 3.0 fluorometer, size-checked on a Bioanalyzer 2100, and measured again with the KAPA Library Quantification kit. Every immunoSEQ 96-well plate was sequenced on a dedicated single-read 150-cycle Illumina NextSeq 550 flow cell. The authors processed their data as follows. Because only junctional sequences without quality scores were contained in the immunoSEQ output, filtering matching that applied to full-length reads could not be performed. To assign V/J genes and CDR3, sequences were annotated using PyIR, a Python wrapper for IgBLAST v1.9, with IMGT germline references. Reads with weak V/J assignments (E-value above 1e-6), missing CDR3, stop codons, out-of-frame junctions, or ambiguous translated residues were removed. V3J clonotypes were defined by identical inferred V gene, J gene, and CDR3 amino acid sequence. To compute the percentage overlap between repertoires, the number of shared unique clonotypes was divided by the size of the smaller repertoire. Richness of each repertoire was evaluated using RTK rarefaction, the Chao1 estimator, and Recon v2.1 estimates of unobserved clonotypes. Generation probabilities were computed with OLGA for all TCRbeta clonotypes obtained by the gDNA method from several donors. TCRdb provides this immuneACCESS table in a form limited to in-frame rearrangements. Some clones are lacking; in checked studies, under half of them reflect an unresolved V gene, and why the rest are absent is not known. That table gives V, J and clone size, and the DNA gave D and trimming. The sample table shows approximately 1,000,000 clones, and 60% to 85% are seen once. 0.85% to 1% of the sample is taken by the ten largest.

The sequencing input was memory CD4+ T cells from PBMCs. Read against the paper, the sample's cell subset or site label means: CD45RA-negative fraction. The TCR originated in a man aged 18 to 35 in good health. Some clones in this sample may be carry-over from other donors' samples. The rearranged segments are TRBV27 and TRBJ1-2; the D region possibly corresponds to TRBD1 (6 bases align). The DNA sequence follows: TGTGCCAGCAGTCCACAGGGTGAATACGGCTACACCTTC. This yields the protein CASSPQGEYGYTF.